The 32 T cell receptor beta chains below come from one sample, sequenced in a study of blood T cell repertoires in COVID-19. Libraries were prepared by immunoSEQ multiplex PCR; TCRdb keeps only in-frame clonotypes and omits some of them. Of 72,000 or so clones in the sample, about four fifths were seen once. Sequencing was done on a sample of peripheral blood. The receptors shown here come from an older man who had recovered from COVID-19.

The chain recombines TRBV18 with TRBJ1-5; no firm D call. V lost 3 bases, J lost 4 bases, and 7 bases lay in between. The CDR3 runs to 13 residues. The germline CDR1 and CDR2 sequences are KGHSH and LQKENI. CDR3 loop: CASSPTANQPQHF. CDR3 nucleotide sequence: TGTGCCAGCTCACCCACAGCAAATCAGCCCCAGCATTTT.

The chain has TRBV7-9 and TRBJ1-2; 7 nucleotides agree with TRBD1. The ends lost 4 bases at V and 7 bases at J; junction bases unmatched: 3. This CDR3 is built from 12 residues. The germline V gene has CDR1 SEHNR and CDR2 FQNEAQ (reference sequence). Here the CDR3 reads CASSSRQGGYTF. The CDR3 nucleotides read TGTGCCAGCAGCTCAAGACAGGGTGGCTACACCTTC.

CDR3 bases: TGTGCCAGCAGTTTATTGGCGGGAGGGCCGTTGAAGGTTGAGCAGTTCTTC. Residues: CASSLLAGGPLKVEQFF. The chain employs TRBV28 and TRBJ2-1; TRBD2 matches 9 bases. Germline CDR1 MDHEN, CDR2 SYDVKM. The CDR3 has 17 residues. Trimming at V came to 1 base and at J to 9 bases, leaving 13 bases not matched to a gene.

The chain combines TRBV5-1 with TRBJ2-3; 10 bases agree with TRBD2. CDR3 length: 18 residues. Germline assignment: CDR1 SGHRS and CDR2 YFSETQ. V lost 4 bases to trimming and J lost 0 bases; unmatched junction nucleotides: 11. CDR3 residues: CASSTGLGLAASTDTQYF. CDR3 nucleotides: TGCGCCAGCAGCACGGGCCTTGGACTAGCGGCTAGCACAGATACGCAGTATTTT.

This chain connects TRBV5-1 to TRBJ1-1; D call uncertain. The CDR3 runs to 14 residues. CDR1 and CDR2 (germline): SGHRS, YFSETQ. The V end was cut by 0 bases, the J end by 0 bases, with 6 bases between. CDR3 nucleotide sequence: TGCGCCAGCAGCTTGGTGCCGGTGAACACTGAAGCTTTCTTT. As protein: CASSLVPVNTEAFF.

The V call is TRBV5-6, the J call TRBJ2-1, with TRBD2 as a possible D gene (5 bases). There are 16 residues in the CDR3. The germline CDR1 and CDR2 sequences are SGHDT and YYEEEE. Trimming cost V 2 bases and J 1 base, with 13 bases left between them. The CDR3 here is CASSFGLRVSYNEQFF. In DNA, the CDR3 is TGTGCCAGCAGCTTCGGTTTGAGGGTATCCTACAATGAGCAGTTCTTC.

This clone was detected only once. The gene calls are TRBV10-2 and TRBJ1-1; tentative D call: TRBD1 (6 bases). The V gene's germline CDR1 is WSHSY and CDR2 SAAADI. Trimming cost V 6 bases and J 0 bases, with 11 bases left between them. The CDR3 runs 14 residues. In nucleotides, the CDR3 is TGCGCCAGCAGCTTTTCAGGGGTGAACACTGAAGCTTTCTTT. As protein: CASSFSGVNTEAFF.

The genes are TRBV30 and TRBJ2-5, with D unresolved. The germline CDR1 and CDR2 sequences are GTSNPN and SVGIG (reference sequence). This CDR3 has 13 amino acids. Trimming pared 0 bases from V and 4 bases from J, leaving 9 bases between. CDR3 DNA sequence: TGTGCCTGGAGTGTAAACTCAAGAGAGACCCAGTACTTC. It yields the protein CAWSVNSRETQYF.

V and J are TRBV30 and TRBJ2-1; 7 nucleotides match TRBD1. Germline values: CDR1 GTSNPN, CDR2 SVGIG (reference sequence). The CDR3 runs to 15 residues. J was trimmed by 7 bases and V by 3 bases; bases with no gene match: 12. Here the CDR3 reads CAWSPTGLLVNEQFF. The CDR3 DNA sequence: TGTGCCTGGAGCCCGACAGGGTTGTTGGTGAATGAGCAGTTCTTC.

The gene calls are TRBV7-2 and TRBJ2-1, with 7 bases that match TRBD2. The CDR3 is 15 amino acids. Germline values: CDR1 SGHTA, CDR2 FQGNSA. V lost 1 base, J lost 4 bases, and 4 bases stayed unmatched. As DNA, the CDR3 is TGTGCCAGCAGCTTAGAAGCTAGCGGTTACAATGAGCAGTTCTTC. Translation: CASSLEASGYNEQFF.

This chain uses TRBV5-5 with TRBJ2-7, with 11 bases aligning to TRBD2. The CDR3 spans 15 residues. The V gene's germline CDR1 is SGHKS and CDR2 YYEKEE (reference sequence). After removal of 5 bases from V and 4 bases from J, the junction contained 8 bases not matched to a gene. This CDR3 is CASSSTGTSGYEQYF. The CDR3 DNA reads TGTGCCAGCAGTTCAACTGGGACTAGCGGATACGAGCAGTACTTC.

The rearrangement links TRBV6-6 to TRBJ2-1; 10 bases map to TRBD1. Germline assignment: CDR1 MNHNY and CDR2 SVGAGI (reference sequence). J lost 4 bases, V lost 8 bases, and 5 bases had no gene match. This CDR3 comprises 14 residues. In DNA, the CDR3 is TGTGCCAGCCGGGGGACAGGGGAATACAATGAGCAGTTCTTC. Protein: CASRGTGEYNEQFF.

V usage is TRBV5-8 and J usage is TRBJ2-5, with 14 bases that match TRBD2. Germline CDR1 and CDR2: SGHTS and YDEGEE. This CDR3 spans 17 amino acids. The V gene end was trimmed by 6 bases and the J gene end by 1 base; junction bases not matched to a gene: 8. In DNA, the CDR3 is TGTGCCAGCAACTTAGGGACTAGCGGGGGAATCCAAGAGACCCAGTACTTC. Protein product: CASNLGTSGGIQETQYF.

CDR3 sequence: CASSLAGQVSGNTIYF. The DNA of the CDR3 is TGTGCCAGCAGCTTAGCTGGACAGGTCTCTGGAAACACCATATATTTT. The chain uses TRBV7-9 and TRBJ1-3; 7 nucleotides match TRBD1. CDR3 size: 16 residues. CDR1 is SEHNR and CDR2 is FQNEAQ in the germline V gene (reference sequence). V shed 0 bases and J 0 bases; nucleotides not matched to a gene: 2.

The CDR3 nucleotides read TGTGCCAGCTCACCGCCGGGACAGGGGGATTCACCCCTCCACTTT. Translation: CASSPPGQGDSPLHF. J is TRBJ1-6 and V is TRBV18; 11 bases agree with TRBD1. The V segment lost 3 bases and the J segment 8 bases; nucleotides outside the gene matches: 3. CDR3 size: 15 residues. Per the germline V gene, CDR1 is KGHSH and CDR2 is LQKENI.

The rearrangement uses TRBV30 and TRBJ1-2, with D possibly being TRBD1 (6 bases). The CDR3 is made up of 12 amino acids. The V gene lost 0 bases and the J gene lost 5 bases, with 7 bases spanning the gap. Germline CDR1 and CDR2: GTSNPN and SVGIG (reference sequence). The chain's CDR3 is CAWSVTGYGYTF. The CDR3 nucleotides read TGTGCCTGGAGTGTCACAGGGTATGGCTACACCTTC.

This chain links TRBV19 with TRBJ2-5, with D possibly matching TRBD2 (5 bases). The CDR3 totals 15 residues. CDR1 is LNHDA and CDR2 is SQIVND in the germline V gene (reference sequence). V shed 4 bases and J shed 2 bases, with 14 bases lying between them. The CDR3 reads CASSTPGTRQETQYF. For the CDR3, the DNA is TGTGCCAGTAGTACTCCCGGAACTAGGCAAGAGACCCAGTACTTC.

This clone was recorded once. This chain joins TRBV27 and TRBJ2-1; the match to TRBD2 covers 8 bases. The germline gives CDR1 MNHEY, CDR2 SMNVEV (reference sequence). V dropped 5 bases and J dropped 7; count of bases not matched to a gene: 7. The CDR3 is 14 residues long. CDR3 nucleotides: TGTGCCAGCAGTAGACCGGGACTAGAAAATGAGCAGTTCTTC. This encodes CASSRPGLENEQFF.

The V and J genes are TRBV10-3 and TRBJ2-3, with 14 bases lining up with TRBD2. Trimming took 2 bases from V and 1 from J; bases not matched to a gene: 8. CDR1 and CDR2 (germline): ENHRY, SYGVKD. CDR3 length: 19 residues. The CDR3 loop is CAISEPGTSGRLRTDTQYF. Written as DNA, the CDR3 is TGTGCCATCAGTGAGCCGGGGACTAGCGGGAGACTTCGCACAGATACGCAGTATTTT.

The V gene is TRBV12-5, the J gene TRBJ2-5; D call uncertain. V was cut by 6 bases and J by 3 bases, with 11 bases left in between. The germline V gene has CDR1 LGHNT and CDR2 FRNRAP. This CDR3 comprises 13 residues. CDR3 loop: CASGLFSEETQYF. CDR3 bases: TGTGCTAGTGGCCTATTTAGTGAAGAGACCCAGTACTTC. Full variable domain (remainder filled in from reference TRBV12-5 and TRBJ2-5): DARVTQTPRHKVTEMGQEVTMRCQPILGHNTVFWYRQTMMQGLELLAYFRNRAPLDDSGMPKDRFSAEMPDATLATLKIQPSEPRDSAVYFCASGLFSEETQYFGPGTRLLVL.

The chain has TRBV5-4 and TRBJ1-2, with D tentatively TRBD1 (6 bases). Trimming stripped 10 bases from V and 2 bases from J, with 12 bases between. CDR3 length: 12 residues. The germline CDR1 and CDR2 sequences are SGHNT and YYREEE (reference sequence). In nucleotides, the CDR3 is TGTGCCGCCGGGGGGCCCAACTATGGCTACACCTTC. It encodes CAAGGPNYGYTF.

The V and J genes are TRBV5-6 and TRBJ2-1; the D is unclear. V lost 0 bases to trimming and J lost 5 bases, with 6 bases between them. Germline V gene lookup returns CDR1 SGHDT and CDR2 YYEEEE. The CDR3 contains 13 residues. CDR3 loop: CASSLGLNNEQFF. CDR3 bases: TGTGCCAGCAGCTTGGGACTGAACAATGAGCAGTTCTTC.

V and J are TRBV5-5 and TRBJ1-3; D not certain. This CDR3 has 16 amino acids. V was trimmed by 0 bases and J by 4 bases, leaving 14 bases between them. The germline CDR1 and CDR2 sequences are SGHKS and YYEKEE (reference sequence). The CDR3 reads CASSLAGVQSGNTIYF. The CDR3 coding sequence is TGTGCCAGCAGCTTGGCCGGGGTTCAGTCCGGAAACACCATATATTTT.

The V and J genes are TRBV7-2 and TRBJ1-1, with no clear D. The V gene's germline CDR1 is SGHTA and CDR2 FQGNSA. This CDR3 comprises 14 residues. V lost 4 bases, J lost 3 bases, and 12 bases lay in between. The CDR3 spells CASSSAVWDTEAFF. DNA of the CDR3: TGTGCCAGCAGCTCGGCGGTTTGGGACACTGAAGCTTTCTTT.

The chain links TRBV7-3 to TRBJ2-2; 9 bases are a match to TRBD1. The CDR3 loop spans 16 amino acids. Per germline, CDR1 SGHTA and CDR2 FQGTGA. The J segment lost 7 bases and the V segment lost 6 bases, leaving 12 bases of the junction unmatched. The CDR3 region has the DNA TGTGCCAGCAGTTTAGCCGGGACAGGGATTAACGGGGAGCTGTTTTTT. Translation gives CASSLAGTGINGELFF.

The chain employs TRBV28 and TRBJ2-7; 7 nucleotides match TRBD2. Per the germline V gene, CDR1 is MDHEN and CDR2 is SYDVKM. V was pared by 3 bases and J by 3 bases, with 11 bases of the junction left unmatched. This CDR3 has 16 residues. The CDR3 loop reads CASSLGGWYPDYEQYF. The CDR3 DNA follows: TGTGCCAGCAGTTTGGGGGGGTGGTATCCCGACTACGAGCAGTACTTC. Using reference TRBV28 and TRBJ2-7 for the parts outside the CDR3, the full variable domain is DVKVTQSSRYLVKRTGEKVFLECVQDMDHENMFWYRQDPGLGLRLIYFSYDVKMKEKGDIPEGYSVSREKKERFSLILESASTNQTSMYLCASSLGGWYPDYEQYFGPGTRLTVT.

This rearrangement joins TRBV6-5 to TRBJ2-3; maybe TRBD1 (5 bases). The germline CDR1 and CDR2 sequences are MNHEY and SVGAGI. The CDR3 loop spans 13 amino acids. Trimming cost V 6 bases and J 7 bases, with 14 bases left between them. CDR3 nucleotide sequence: TGTGCCAGCAGGATCTCAGGGAAATATACGCAGTATTTT. It codes for CASRISGKYTQYF.

The chain employs TRBV5-1 and TRBJ2-5; 9 positions match TRBD2. The CDR3 sequence is 16 residues long. J was trimmed by 0 bases and V by 2 bases; bases with no gene match: 5. Germline lookup yields CDR1 SGHRS and CDR2 YFSETQ. DNA for the CDR3: TGCGCCAGCAGCTTAAGCCTAGCGGGGCACCAAGAGACCCAGTACTTC. It specifies CASSLSLAGHQETQYF.

This chain joins TRBV19 and TRBJ1-1; D gene unclear. The CDR3 runs to 13 residues. Trimming cost V 1 base and J 11 bases, with 14 bases left between them. Germline assignment: CDR1 LNHDA and CDR2 SQIVND (reference sequence). CDR3 residues: CASSIVGELWAFF. The CDR3 DNA sequence: TGTGCCAGTAGTATAGTTGGGGAGCTGTGGGCTTTCTTT.

There are a few counts of this clone. DNA of the CDR3: TGTGCCAGCAGCTTTCGGACTAGCGGGAGTGGAAAGACCCAGTACTTC. Amino acid sequence: CASSFRTSGSGKTQYF. This rearrangement joins TRBV5-8 to TRBJ2-5; 13 bases line up with TRBD2. From germline, CDR1 is SGHTS and CDR2 YDEGEE. Trimming cost V 2 bases and J 6 bases; bases outside gene matches: 7. The length of the CDR3 is 16 residues.

CDR3 in amino acids: CASSAGQGDTDTQYF. CDR3 nucleotide sequence: TGTGCCAGCAGCGCGGGACAGGGGGACACAGATACGCAGTATTTT. The chain employs TRBV6-4 and TRBJ2-3; the match to TRBD1 covers 11 bases. CDR1 is MRHNA and CDR2 is SNTAGT in the germline V gene. CDR3 length equals 15 residues. Losses at the gene ends were 6 bases for V and 2 bases for J; bases not matched to a gene: 4.

V gene TRBV6-2 or TRBV6-3 combines with J gene TRBJ2-5, with 11 bases matching TRBD2. This CDR3 has 16 amino acids. V lost 2 bases and J lost 4; bases outside the gene matches: 6. CDR1 and CDR2 from the germline V gene are MNHEY and SVGEGT. The CDR3 coding sequence is TGTGCCAGCAGTTACCCACTAGCGGGGGCTCGAGAGACCCAGTACTTC. As protein: CASSYPLAGARETQYF.